A single sample gave rise to the 25 T cell receptor beta chains below, sequenced in a study of blood T cells in healthy people across ages (dated by TCRdb to 2014 to 2015). Receptor amplification or capture employed 5' RACE. A second PCR of about 7 to 12 cycles was run with a J-beta primer mix and a sample-barcoded 5' primer. TCRdb applied fastp at Q25 and MiXCR to the public reads, then kept only in-frame beta chains. Each record represents a unique CDR3 protein, reported with the most common genes and DNA among its rows. The sample yields fewer than 2 million distinct CDR3 sequences; approximately 40% were counted once. Under 25% of the sample comes from the top ten. Sequenced input: blood. Receptor source: a human donor in good health.

The chain carries TRBV7-2 and TRBJ2-7; TRBD1 aligns across 9 bases. Per germline, CDR1 SGHTA and CDR2 FQGNSA. The V and J ends lost 8 bases and 2 bases, in that order; junction bases with no gene match: 4. The CDR3 is 13 amino acids. In DNA, the CDR3 is TGTGCCAGCCGGGACAGGGCCGCCTACGAGCAGTACTTC. Protein sequence: CASRDRAAYEQYF.

The chain uses TRBV20-1 and TRBJ2-5; D gene unclear. Trimming took 3 bases from V and 4 from J, leaving 6 bases between them. Germline assignment: CDR1 DFQATT and CDR2 SNEGSKA (reference sequence). The CDR3 loop spans 11 amino acids. CDR3 sequence reads: CSASSRETQYF. The CDR3 region has the DNA TGCAGTGCTAGTTCGAGAGAGACCCAGTACTTC.

This rearrangement joins TRBV7-2 to TRBJ2-7; weak D call: TRBD1 (6 bases). The germline V and J ends were trimmed by 5 bases and 2 bases, with 16 bases remaining between them. Germline loops: CDR1 SGHTA, CDR2 FQGNSA. The CDR3 length is 15 residues. The CDR3, as DNA: TGTGCCAGCAGCGCACTAGTGGGGGCCCCCTACGAGCAGTACTTC. As protein: CASSALVGAPYEQYF.

This clonotype showed up just a few times. This chain connects TRBV12-3 or TRBV12-4 to TRBJ1-6; no definite D call. The V end was cut by 5 bases, the J end by 11 bases, with 13 bases between. This CDR3 region has 13 residues. The CDR3: CASSPSQVTPLHF. The DNA for the CDR3 is TGTGCCAGCAGTCCCTCTCAAGTTACACCCCTCCACTTT.

This clonotype showed up just a few times. The rearrangement links TRBV20-1 to TRBJ2-4, with D possibly TRBD2 on 5 matching bases. The end of the DNA fits TRBJ2-7 better, so the J call may be wrong. Germline-derived CDR1 and CDR2 are DFQATT and SNEGSKA (reference sequence). CDR3 length: 13 amino acids. CDR3 sequence (DNA): TGCAGCGCCGCTTCGGGGTTTCTCGACGAGCAGTACTTC. It specifies CSAASGFLDEQYF.

This clonotype was recorded a few times. The rearrangement uses TRBV20-1 and TRBJ2-1; a possible D gene is TRBD1 (6 bases). V lost 2 bases to trimming and J lost 4 bases, with 12 bases between them. This CDR3 comprises 14 residues. The germline V gene has CDR1 DFQATT and CDR2 SNEGSKA (reference sequence). CDR3 residues: CSARPPRGYNEQFF. The CDR3 DNA is TGCAGTGCTAGACCCCCAAGGGGGTACAATGAGCAGTTCTTC.

This clonotype appeared a few times. The J gene is TRBJ1-1, the V gene TRBV20-1; 8 bases are shared with TRBD1. Trimming at V came to 7 bases and at J to 3 bases, leaving 7 bases not matched to a gene. Germline V gives CDR1 DFQATT, CDR2 SNEGSKA (reference sequence). This CDR3 is 13 amino acids long. The CDR3 protein is CSVRAQGDTEAFF. Written as DNA, the CDR3 is TGCAGTGTTCGAGCACAGGGGGACACTGAAGCTTTCTTT.

This clonotype has just a few counts. The rearrangement uses TRBV29-1 and TRBJ2-7, with D perhaps matching TRBD1 or TRBD2 (5 bases each). The V end was cut by 8 bases, the J end by 3 bases, with 11 bases between. The CDR3 has 11 amino acids. CDR1 and CDR2 from the germline V gene are SQVTM and ANQGSEA. CDR3: CSFKRGYEQYF. The CDR3, as DNA: TGCAGCTTTAAGAGGGGCTACGAGCAGTACTTC.

The rearrangement joins TRBV10-3 to TRBJ2-3; D is perhaps TRBD1 (6 bases). The V gene's germline CDR1 is ENHRY and CDR2 SYGVKD. The V end was cut by 4 bases, the J end by 2 bases, with 13 bases between. This CDR3 contains 15 residues. CDR3 DNA: TGTGCCATCAGTGGGGCCGGGACAACCACAGATACGCAGTATTTT. Translating gives CAISGAGTTTDTQYF.

There are a few counts of this clonotype. V is TRBV12-5 and J is TRBJ2-4; D unclear. This CDR3 has 17 amino acids. Between the trimmed V and J ends, which lost 3 bases and 0 bases, there was a span of 15 bases. Germline assignment: CDR1 LGHNT and CDR2 FRNRAP. CDR3 sequence (DNA): TGTGCTAGTGGTTTTTCTGTGACACCTAAAGCCAAAAACATTCAGTACTTC. This gives the protein CASGFSVTPKAKNIQYF.

This clonotype was seen only a few times. V is TRBV27 and J is TRBJ2-7; 9 bases align to TRBD1. Germline assignment: CDR1 MNHEY and CDR2 SMNVEV (reference sequence). CDR3 length equals 15 residues. V lost 3 bases to trimming and J lost 1 base; unmatched junction nucleotides: 4. The CDR3 sequence is CASSFEGQGSYEQYF. CDR3 DNA sequence: TGTGCCAGCAGTTTTGAGGGACAGGGTTCCTACGAGCAGTACTTC.

The CDR3 is CASSFLRLGTSYEQYF. The CDR3 DNA follows: TGTGCCAGCAGCTTTCTGAGACTGGGGACCTCCTACGAGCAGTACTTC. The rearrangement links TRBV21-1 to TRBJ2-7. TRBV21-1 is termed a pseudogene. CDR3 length equals 16 residues.

Only a few counts were recorded for this clonotype. The chain couples TRBV28 to TRBJ1-2; D perhaps matches TRBD1 (6 bases). The CDR3 totals 14 residues. Germline V gives CDR1 MDHEN, CDR2 SYDVKM. Deletions cut 4 bases from V and 5 bases from J, with 14 bases between. CDR3 loop: CASSSGVRFYGYTF. CDR3 DNA: TGTGCCAGCAGTTCAGGGGTACGGTTTTATGGCTACACCTTC.

The V gene is TRBV4-3, the J gene TRBJ2-5, with 8 bases identical to TRBD2. Trimming took 0 bases from V and 5 from J; bases not matched to a gene: 14. The CDR3 loop spans 18 amino acids. Germline-derived CDR1 and CDR2 are LGHNA and YSLEER. The CDR3 DNA follows: TGCGCCAGCAGCCAAGATGTAGTCGGGGGGGGAGTTTATGAGACCCAGTACTTC. Protein sequence: CASSQDVVGGGVYETQYF.

The gene calls are TRBV18 and TRBJ1-2; 7 bases agree with TRBD1. The length of the CDR3 is 13 residues. Trimming cost V 8 bases and J 5 bases; bases outside gene matches: 8. Germline lookup yields CDR1 KGHSH and CDR2 LQKENI. The CDR3 region has the DNA TGTGCCAGCGTGGGACAGAAGGCTTATGGCTACACCTTC. This encodes CASVGQKAYGYTF.

The chain joins TRBV9 to TRBJ1-1, with D uncertain. This CDR3 is 15 amino acids long. Trimming shortened V by 0 bases and J by 1 base, and 10 bases separated the two germline ends. CDR1 is SGDLS and CDR2 is YYNGEE in the germline V gene. CDR3 in amino acids: CASSVDGRANTEAFF. The CDR3 region has the DNA TGTGCCAGCAGCGTAGACGGAAGAGCGAACACTGAAGCTTTCTTT.

The rearrangement links TRBV2 to TRBJ1-5, with 9 nucleotides matching TRBD1. Germline CDR1 is SNHLY and CDR2 is FYNNEI. V shed 5 bases, J shed 4 bases, and the junction held 9 bases outside the gene matches. The CDR3 runs 16 residues. The CDR3 loop is CASSRDRVTWNQPQHF. The CDR3, as DNA: TGTGCCAGCAGTCGGGACAGGGTAACATGGAATCAGCCCCAGCATTTT.

The chain carries TRBV19 and TRBJ2-6, with D uncertain. Between the trimmed V and J ends, which lost 3 bases and 0 bases, there was a span of 6 bases. The CDR3 totals 15 residues. CDR1 and CDR2 (germline): LNHDA, SQIVND (reference sequence). This CDR3 reads CASSIADSGANVLTF. The CDR3 region has the DNA TGTGCCAGTAGTATCGCAGACTCTGGGGCCAACGTCCTGACTTTC. Full variable domain (outside the CDR3, taken from reference TRBV19 and TRBJ2-6): DGGITQSPKYLFRKEGQNVTLSCEQNLNHDAMYWYRQDPGQGLRLIYYSQIVNDFQKGDIAEGYSVSREKKESFPLTVTSAQKNPTAFYLCASSIADSGANVLTFGAGSRLTVL.

The rearrangement joins TRBV20-1 to TRBJ2-3, with TRBD2 matching over 7 bases. The CDR3 has 12 amino acids. CDR1 DFQATT and CDR2 SNEGSKA come from the germline V gene (reference sequence). Trimming at V came to 5 bases and at J to 6 bases, leaving 5 bases not matched to a gene. The CDR3 nucleotides read TGCAGTGCTCCCCTCGGGGGGGATACGCAGTATTTT. The encoded protein is CSAPLGGDTQYF.

V usage is TRBV10-3 and J usage is TRBJ2-1; maybe TRBD2 (5 bases). V gave up 0 bases and J gave up 5 bases, with 11 bases separating them. The germline gives CDR1 ENHRY, CDR2 SYGVKD. The CDR3 spans 15 residues. The CDR3 sequence: CAISESGGRNNEQFF. The CDR3 DNA reads TGTGCCATCAGTGAGTCCGGCGGGCGGAACAATGAGCAGTTCTTC.

The rearrangement links TRBV12-3 or TRBV12-4 to TRBJ1-4, with a possible D match to TRBD1 (5 bases). Deletions cut 8 bases from V and 8 bases from J, with 12 bases between. This CDR3 is 12 amino acids long. The DNA for the CDR3 is TGTGCCAGCGAAGGGACGGGGGAAAAACTGTTTTTT. Amino acid sequence: CASEGTGEKLFF.

This chain joins TRBV7-3 and TRBJ2-3, with 11 nucleotides matching TRBD2. This CDR3 is built from 17 residues. Germline V lookup: CDR1 SGHTA, CDR2 FQGTGA. V lost 0 bases to trimming and J lost 5 bases; unmatched junction nucleotides: 7. This CDR3 is CASSLTAVAGGQDTQYF. The CDR3 DNA sequence: TGTGCCAGCAGCTTAACGGCGGTAGCGGGGGGGCAAGATACGCAGTATTTT. Full variable domain (remainder filled in from reference TRBV7-3 and TRBJ2-3): GAGVSQTPSNKVTEKGKYVELRCDPISGHTALYWYRQSLGQGPEFLIYFQGTGAADDSGLPNDRFFAVRPEGSVSTLKIQRTERGDSAVYLCASSLTAVAGGQDTQYFGPGTRLTVL.

This clonotype has at least ten counts. The chain combines TRBV4-3 with TRBJ2-6; 8 positions match TRBD2. With V trimmed by 0 bases and J by 1 base, 8 bases remained unmatched. This CDR3 region has 19 residues. The germline CDR1 and CDR2 sequences are LGHNA and YSLEER. CDR3 nucleotides: TGCGCCAGCAGCCAAGAATCGGCGGGGGGAAGATCTGGGGCCAACGTCCTGACTTTC. Its translation is CASSQESAGGRSGANVLTF.

CDR3 protein: CASSLMSPGYHEQYF. In DNA form, the CDR3 reads TGTGCCAGCAGTTTAATGTCACCCGGGTACCACGAGCAGTACTTC. V is TRBV12-3 or TRBV12-4 and J is TRBJ2-4; the D is unclear. Near its end, the DNA agrees better with TRBJ2-7, so the J call may be wrong. The CDR3 spans 15 residues.

This clonotype has just a few counts. The chain has TRBV30 and TRBJ2-1, with TRBD1 matching over 9 bases. The V segment lost 3 bases and the J segment 7 bases; nucleotides outside the gene matches: 10. The length of the CDR3 is 15 residues. In germline, CDR1 is GTSNPN, CDR2 SVGIG (reference sequence). CDR3 nucleotides: TGTGCCTGGAGCCTATGGGGGACAGGGTCAAATGAGCAGTTCTTC. Its translation: CAWSLWGTGSNEQFF.